The text below deals with one T cell receptor beta chain. This clone was seen a few times. The antigen it recognizes is unknown. No much larger clone is present one base from it, and per-base qualities are unavailable. These data originate in a study of immune evolution from preneoplasia to lung adenocarcinoma (dated by TCRdb to the early 2020s). Background on the whole study: HLA loss of heterozygosity was found in approximately 7.6% of AIS, around 15% of MIA and under 40% of ADC lesions, and in no AAH lesions. The study combined immune gene expression, TCR sequencing and multiplex immunofluorescence to profile immune contexture across lung adenocarcinoma precursors and invasive adenocarcinoma. Resected precursor lesions (AAH, AIS, MIA) and invasive adenocarcinomas were each compared against paired morphologically normal lung tissue. Sample size was determined by specimen availability and not by a prior power calculation. The immune data were integrated with whole exome sequencing and methylation data from the same cohort of nodules. The overall cohort was made up of some 49 patients with pulmonary nodules who had surgical resection. TCR sequencing data were obtained from more than 45 patients. According to the study, 95 to 120 samples went through TCR sequencing. POLYSOLVER was used to infer class I HLA alleles from exome data, and LOHHLA was used to detect allele-specific HLA loss.

CDR1 and CDR2 were assigned from the germline V gene (reference sequence) as GTSNPN and SVGIG. Reading from cysteine to phenylalanine, the CDR3 counts 15 amino acids. Only the CDR3 DNA is retained, 45 bases long and in frame from the first base. Between the V and J ends, shortened by 0 bases and 8 bases respectively, the junction contains 16 bases. Results and caveats for the whole study, not just this receptor: Clonality was highest in normal lung, while later-stage lesions appeared to show lower clonality but higher T cell density and diversity. Top T cell clone frequencies were highest in normal lung and appeared to decrease progressively from AAH through AIS, MIA and invasive adenocarcinoma. KRAS-mutant nodules showed the highest T cell clonality compared with EGFR-mutant or double wild-type lesions. The findings rested on association rather than direct causation, and larger cohorts with long-term follow-up and longitudinal biopsies were considered necessary. All patients were from Japan and China, so applicability to Western populations was uncertain.

Resection was performed on patients in Japan or China between the mid-2010s and the late 2010s. Two lung cancer pathologists independently reviewed H&E slides to confirm the histologic diagnosis of every case. To enrich premalignant or tumor cells for nucleic acid extraction, macro-dissection was performed after pathologic assessment. FFPE tissue was used for DNA isolation with the AllPrep DNA/RNA FFPE Kit. Using the immunoSEQ hsTCRbeta Kit, TCR beta CDR3 regions were sequenced from DNA. In the authors' own workflow: TCR sequencing data were analysed with the ImmunoSEQ Analyzer. T cell clonality was calculated on productive rearrangements as 1 minus Pielou's evenness. To measure T cell diversity, the inverse Simpson index was applied to productive templates. T cell density was TCR beta template counts normalized to usable DNA, estimated by amplifying and sequencing housekeeping genes. TCR metrics were compared across histologic stages using two-sided Kruskal-Wallis tests. Held by TCRdb, this immuneACCESS table contains in-frame sequences only and omits some clones. Under half of the omission traces to an unresolved V gene where checked; the cause of the rest is unknown. V, J and clone size were drawn from that table, and D and trimming were deduced from the DNA. Present in this sample are a few thousand clones, 60% to 80% of which were seen just once. 9.5% to 10% of the sample is taken by the ten largest.

This chain is built from TRBV30 and TRBJ1-4; TRBD1 could be the D gene, as 5 bases match. Source material: FFPE minimally invasive lung adenocarcinoma tissue. The intended sense of this specimen's cell subset or site label: micro-invasive lung adenocarcinoma (MIA). This TCR was sampled from a person between 55 and 80 years old with lung adenocarcinoma. The encoded CDR3 is CAWSVHGAKEEKLFF. Here is the DNA: TGTGCCTGGAGTGTACATGGGGCTAAGGAAGAAAAACTGTTTTTT.